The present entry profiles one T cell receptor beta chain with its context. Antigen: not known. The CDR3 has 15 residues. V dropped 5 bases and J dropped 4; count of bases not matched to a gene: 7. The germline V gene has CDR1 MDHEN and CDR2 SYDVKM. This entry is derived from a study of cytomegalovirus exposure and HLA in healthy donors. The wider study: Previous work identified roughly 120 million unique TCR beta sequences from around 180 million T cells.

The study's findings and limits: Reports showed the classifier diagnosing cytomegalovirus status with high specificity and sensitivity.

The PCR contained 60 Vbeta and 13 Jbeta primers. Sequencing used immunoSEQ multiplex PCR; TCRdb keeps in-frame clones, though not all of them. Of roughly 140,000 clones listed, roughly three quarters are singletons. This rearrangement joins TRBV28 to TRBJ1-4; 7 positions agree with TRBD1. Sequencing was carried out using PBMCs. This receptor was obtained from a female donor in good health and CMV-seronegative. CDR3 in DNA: TGTGCCAGCAGTGCCTGGGACAGTAGTAATGAAAAACTGTTTTTT. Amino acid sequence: CASSAWDSSNEKLFF. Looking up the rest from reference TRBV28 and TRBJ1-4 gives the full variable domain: DVKVTQSSRYLVKRTGEKVFLECVQDMDHENMFWYRQDPGLGLRLIYFSYDVKMKEKGDIPEGYSVSREKKERFSLILESASTNQTSMYLCASSAWDSSNEKLFFGSGTQLSVL.